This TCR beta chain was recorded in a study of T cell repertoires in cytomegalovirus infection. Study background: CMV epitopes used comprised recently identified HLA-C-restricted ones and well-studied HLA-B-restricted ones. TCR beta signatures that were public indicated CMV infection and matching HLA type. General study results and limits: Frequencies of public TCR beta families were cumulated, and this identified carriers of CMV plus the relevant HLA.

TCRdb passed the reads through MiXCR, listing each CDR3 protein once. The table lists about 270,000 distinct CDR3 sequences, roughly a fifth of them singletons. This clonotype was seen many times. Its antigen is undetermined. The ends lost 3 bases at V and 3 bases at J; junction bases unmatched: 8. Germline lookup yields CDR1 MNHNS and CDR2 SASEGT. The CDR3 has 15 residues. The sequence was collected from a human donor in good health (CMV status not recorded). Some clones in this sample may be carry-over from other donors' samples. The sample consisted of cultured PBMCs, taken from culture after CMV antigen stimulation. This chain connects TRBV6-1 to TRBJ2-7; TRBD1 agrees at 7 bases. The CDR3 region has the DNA TGTGCCAGCAGTGAGAGAGACAGGGCCGGCTACGAGCAGTACTTC. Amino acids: CASSERDRAGYEQYF.